The 31 T cell receptor beta chains presented below share a single source sample, sequenced in a study of T-cell reconstitution after alpha-beta-depleted transplantation in children. The library targeted TCRbeta and was prepared with unique molecular identifiers. TCRdb processed the PCR reads anew with MiXCR; each CDR3 protein has one entry. This table has hundreds of thousands of distinct CDR3 sequences, roughly 15% appearing once. Sample: PBMCs, mostly from graft donor cells, taken 360 days after TCRalphabeta/CD19-depleted stem cell transplant. These receptors all come from a boy under three years old who had a stem cell transplant for Wiskott-Aldrich syndrome, so the T cells may come from the graft donor.

This clonotype was observed many times. The V gene is TRBV7-9, the J gene TRBJ2-7, with unresolved D. With 1 base removed from V and 4 bases from J, the gap between germline ends came to 2 bases. CDR1 is SEHNR and CDR2 is FQNEAQ in the germline V gene (reference sequence). CDR3 length: 11 amino acids. For the CDR3, the DNA is TGTGCCAGCAGCTTAGATTACGAGCAGTACTTC. This gives the protein CASSLDYEQYF.

Worth noting for this clonotype: One junction end disagrees with the germline gene, perhaps due to a read error. The V and J genes are TRBV13 and TRBJ2-1; 15 nucleotides align to TRBD2. The CDR3 is 17 residues long. Germline-derived CDR1 and CDR2 are PRHDT and FYEKMQ (reference sequence). CDR3 in amino acids: CASSPRTSGRGNNEQSF. The CDR3 nucleotides are TGTGCCAGCAGCCCTCGGACTAGCGGGAGGGGGAACAATGAGCAGTCCTTC.

The J gene is TRBJ2-5, the V gene TRBV2; 9 bases are a match to TRBD2. CDR3 length: 15 residues. The germline gives CDR1 SNHLY, CDR2 FYNNEI. V dropped 6 bases and J dropped 2; count of bases not matched to a gene: 7. The DNA for the CDR3 is TGTGCCAGCAGGCGAGTAGCGGGGGCACAAGAGACCCAGTACTTC. Protein sequence: CASRRVAGAQETQYF.

The chain combines TRBV15 with TRBJ2-5; D is possibly TRBD1 or TRBD2 (5 bases each). The CDR3 consists of 16 residues. Germline loops: CDR1 LNHNV, CDR2 YYDKDF (reference sequence). V dropped 3 bases and J dropped 4 bases, with 18 bases sitting between them. The CDR3 sequence: CATSSPGPYWGETQYF. The CDR3 nucleotides read TGTGCCACCAGCAGTCCGGGACCCTACTGGGGAGAGACCCAGTACTTC.

The V call is TRBV5-1, the J call TRBJ2-7; 8 nucleotides agree with TRBD1. Trimming took 4 bases from V and 0 from J; bases not matched to a gene: 12. CDR1 and CDR2 from the germline V gene are SGHRS and YFSETQ. This CDR3 is 17 amino acids long. As DNA, the CDR3 is TGCGCCAGCAGCCCCACGACAGGGGCCCCAAGCTCCTACGAGCAGTACTTC. Protein sequence: CASSPTTGAPSSYEQYF.

The V and J genes are TRBV11-2 and TRBJ2-6; the match to TRBD2 covers 8 bases. V was clipped by 1 base and J by 4 bases; unmatched bases: 9. Per germline, CDR1 SGHAT and CDR2 FQNNGV. This CDR3 contains 18 residues. CDR3 amino acids: CASSLVGTRAAGANVLTF. The CDR3 region has the DNA TGTGCCAGCAGCTTAGTGGGGACTAGAGCTGCAGGGGCCAACGTCCTGACTTTC.

In this sample, this clonotype is large. The chain links TRBV7-9 to TRBJ2-5; no firm D call. From germline, CDR1 is SEHNR and CDR2 FQNEAQ (reference sequence). The V and J ends lost 5 bases and 5 bases respectively, with 18 bases between them. CDR3 length equals 15 residues. The CDR3 DNA reads TGTGCCAGCAGCCCACCTCGGGTCCGTTTGGAGACCCAGTACTTC. Translating it yields CASSPPRVRLETQYF. Complete variable domain (other parts from reference TRBV7-9 and TRBJ2-5): DTGVSQNPRHKITKRGQNVTFRCDPISEHNRLYWYRQTLGQGPEFLTYFQNEAQLEKSRLLSDRFSAERPKGSFSTLEIQRTEQGDSAMYLCASSPPRVRLETQYFGPGTRLLVL.

This clonotype was detected only a few times. CDR3 sequence (DNA): TGTGCCAGCAGCTCCAGGACTAGCGGGTTGGGAGATACGCAGTATTTT. This codes for CASSSRTSGLGDTQYF. The chain carries TRBV7-2 and TRBJ2-3, with 11 positions matching TRBD2. After removal of 4 bases from V and 5 bases from J, the junction contained 8 bases not matched to a gene. Germline lookup yields CDR1 SGHTA and CDR2 FQGNSA. CDR3 length: 16 amino acids. The full variable domain, its missing parts supplied by reference TRBV7-2 and TRBJ2-3, is GAGVSQSPSNKVTEKGKDVELRCDPISGHTALYWYRQSLGQGLEFLIYFQGNSAPDKSGLPSDRFSAERTGGSVSTLTIQRTQQEDSAVYLCASSSRTSGLGDTQYFGPGTRLTVL.

The chain joins TRBV5-5 to TRBJ2-7, with TRBD2 as a possible D gene (6 bases). Deletions cut 4 bases from V and 3 bases from J, with 17 bases between. Germline V gives CDR1 SGHKS, CDR2 YYEKEE (reference sequence). This CDR3 spans 15 amino acids. Here the CDR3 DNA reads TGTGCCAGCAGCCGCGGGATGGCCCAAATCTACGAGCAGTACTTC. Its protein is CASSRGMAQIYEQYF.

This clonotype was observed a few times. V is TRBV10-3 and J is TRBJ2-1; D is unresolved. CDR1 is ENHRY, CDR2 SYGVKD, per germline. The V and J ends lost 3 bases and 5 bases respectively, with 5 bases between them. The CDR3 runs 12 residues. As DNA, the CDR3 is TGTGCCATCAGTGACAACCACAATGAGCAGTTCTTC. Amino acids: CAISDNHNEQFF.

This chain connects TRBV4-3 to TRBJ2-7; no definite D call. V was trimmed by 7 bases and J by 5 bases, leaving 24 bases between them. The CDR3 is 16 amino acids. Germline lookup yields CDR1 LGHNA and CDR2 YSLEER. This CDR3 is CASKRIHSAGVHEQYF. CDR3 DNA sequence: TGCGCCAGCAAAAGAATTCACTCCGCTGGCGTCCACGAGCAGTACTTC.

V and J are TRBV21-1 and TRBJ1-2; no check of the table's D call, TRBD1, against the DNA was made. TRBV21-1 is labeled a pseudogene. The CDR3 spans 15 residues. The CDR3 nucleotides are TGTGCCAGCAGCAAAATATTCGACAGGGCAAGTGGCTACACCTTC. It translates to CASSKIFDRASGYTF.

The chain uses TRBV25-1 and TRBJ2-7; TRBD1 might be the D (6 bases). The V and J ends lost 2 bases and 4 bases respectively, with 18 bases between them. CDR3 size: 16 residues. Germline lookup yields CDR1 MGHDK and CDR2 SYGVNS. CDR3 sequence: CASSELFPGHRYEQYF. In DNA, the CDR3 is TGTGCCAGCAGTGAACTCTTCCCGGGACATAGATACGAGCAGTACTTC.

This chain joins TRBV18 and TRBJ1-1, with no clear D. Germline V gives CDR1 KGHSH, CDR2 LQKENI. V gave up 3 bases and J gave up 7 bases, with 15 bases separating them. The CDR3 length is 14 residues. CDR3 sequence: CASSPFEAAHEAFF. CDR3 nucleotides: TGTGCCAGCTCACCCTTCGAGGCAGCCCATGAAGCTTTCTTT.

This clonotype occurred once. This chain uses TRBV5-1 with TRBJ2-1; D unclear. Per germline, CDR1 SGHRS and CDR2 YFSETQ. V was pared by 2 bases and J by 4 bases, with 19 bases between. The CDR3 is 17 amino acids. The CDR3 DNA is TGCGCCAGCAGCTTCGCCGACTGGCCGGGCAGTTACAATGAGCAGTTCTTC. Protein: CASSFADWPGSYNEQFF.

The V call is TRBV12-3 or TRBV12-4, the J call TRBJ1-5; tentative D call: TRBD1 (5 bases). The V gene lost 1 base and the J gene lost 0 bases, with 13 bases spanning the gap. The CDR3 is 17 residues long. The CDR3 loop reads CASSLEGRVYSNQPQHF. DNA for the CDR3: TGTGCCAGCAGTTTAGAGGGGCGCGTATATAGCAATCAGCCCCAGCATTTT.

This clonotype has just a few counts. The genes are TRBV2 and TRBJ2-7; D remains ambiguous. With 2 bases removed from V and 5 bases from J, the gap between germline ends came to 4 bases. This CDR3 contains 11 residues. Germline assignment: CDR1 SNHLY and CDR2 FYNNEI. In DNA form, the CDR3 reads TGTGCCAGCAGTGAAAACGACGAGCAGTACTTC. The encoded protein is CASSENDEQYF.

Ten or more counts support this clonotype. The J gene is TRBJ2-7, the V gene TRBV10-3, with 9 positions matching TRBD1. The CDR3 has 13 residues. Germline V gene data show CDR1 as ENHRY and CDR2 as SYGVKD. V lost 6 bases to trimming and J lost 3 bases; unmatched junction nucleotides: 3. DNA of the CDR3: TGTGCCATCAGACCGGGACAGGGCTACGAGCAGTACTTC. Its protein is CAIRPGQGYEQYF.

Only a few counts were recorded for this clonotype. This CDR3 reads CASSLAGGRATGELFF. The CDR3 DNA sequence: TGTGCCAGCAGTTTGGCGGGGGGCCGTGCTACCGGGGAGCTGTTTTTT. The chain recombines TRBV12-3 or TRBV12-4 with TRBJ2-2; 8 nucleotides line up with TRBD2. This CDR3 has 16 residues. J was trimmed by 5 bases and V by 3 bases; bases with no gene match: 8.

This rearrangement joins TRBV5-1 to TRBJ2-5, with a possible D match to TRBD2 (5 bases). Germline V gene sequence: CDR1 SGHRS, CDR2 YFSETQ. V lost 3 bases, J lost 5 bases, and 17 bases lay in between. There are 15 residues in the CDR3. In nucleotides, the CDR3 is TGCGCCAGCAGCTCCACCCTCACACCGGGGGAGACCCAGTACTTC. Translated, it gives CASSSTLTPGETQYF.

The chain joins TRBV7-2 to TRBJ2-5; 14 nucleotides align to TRBD2. CDR3 length: 15 amino acids. J was trimmed by 6 bases and V by 1 base; bases with no gene match: 1. The germline V gene encodes CDR1 SGHTA and CDR2 FQGNSA. Here the CDR3 reads CASSLGLAGGKTQYF. Here the CDR3 DNA reads TGTGCCAGCAGCTTAGGACTAGCGGGAGGGAAGACCCAGTACTTC. The variable domain in full, with the rest retrieved from reference TRBV7-2 and TRBJ2-5, is GAGVSQSPSNKVTEKGKDVELRCDPISGHTALYWYRQSLGQGLEFLIYFQGNSAPDKSGLPSDRFSAERTGGSVSTLTIQRTQQEDSAVYLCASSLGLAGGKTQYFGPGTRLLVL.

Only a few counts were recorded for this clonotype. The chain combines TRBV5-1 with TRBJ2-7; D is unresolved. V lost 4 bases, J lost 3 bases, and 20 bases lay in between. CDR3 length: 16 amino acids. Germline V gives CDR1 SGHRS, CDR2 YFSETQ. The CDR3 region has the DNA TGCGCCAGCAGCCCGGCCAAGGTGGCCCCGATCTACGAGCAGTACTTC. It yields the protein CASSPAKVAPIYEQYF. Looking up the rest from reference TRBV5-1 and TRBJ2-7 gives the full variable domain: KAGVTQTPRYLIKTRGQQVTLSCSPISGHRSVSWYQQTPGQGLQFLFEYFSETQRNKGNFPGRFSGRQFSNSRSEMNVSTLELGDSALYLCASSPAKVAPIYEQYFGPGTRLTVT.

This clonotype was seen only a few times. The V call is TRBV5-1, the J call TRBJ2-7; D might be TRBD2 (5 bases). This CDR3 spans 18 amino acids. Trimming left V 1 base short and J 2 bases short, with 22 bases between. From germline, CDR1 is SGHRS and CDR2 YFSETQ. Here the CDR3 DNA reads TGCGCCAGCAGCTTGACCTCGAGCTGGGGTCGGGATACCTACGAGCAGTACTTC. Amino acid sequence: CASSLTSSWGRDTYEQYF. The whole variable domain, filled in from reference TRBV5-1 and TRBJ2-7, reads KAGVTQTPRYLIKTRGQQVTLSCSPISGHRSVSWYQQTPGQGLQFLFEYFSETQRNKGNFPGRFSGRQFSNSRSEMNVSTLELGDSALYLCASSLTSSWGRDTYEQYFGPGTRLTVT.

In its sample, this clonotype was seen many times. The rearrangement joins TRBV6-1 to TRBJ2-2; 7 nucleotides line up with TRBD2. CDR1 and CDR2 (germline): MNHNS, SASEGT. This CDR3 has 17 residues. After removal of 4 bases from V and 4 bases from J, the junction contained 12 bases not matched to a gene. The CDR3 loop is CASSGEGPRSPTGELFF. For the CDR3, the DNA is TGTGCCAGCAGTGGGGAGGGGCCACGGTCTCCCACCGGGGAGCTGTTTTTT.

This clonotype came up a few times. The chain links TRBV5-1 to TRBJ2-1; TRBD1 matches at 9 bases. Trimming took 3 bases from V and 5 from J; bases not matched to a gene: 3. The CDR3 length is 14 residues. Per the germline V gene, CDR1 is SGHRS and CDR2 is YFSETQ. This CDR3 is CASSSRTGDNEQFF. The CDR3 DNA is TGCGCCAGCAGCTCACGGACAGGGGACAATGAGCAGTTCTTC.

This clonotype was seen a few times. The rearrangement uses TRBV5-1 and TRBJ2-1, with TRBD2 identical over 9 bases. Germline-derived CDR1 and CDR2 are SGHRS and YFSETQ. This CDR3 is 17 amino acids long. V lost 2 bases, J lost 4 bases, and 10 bases stayed unmatched. CDR3 DNA: TGCGCCAGCAGCTTCGGACTAGCGTACTCTCTGTACAATGAGCAGTTCTTC. Translation: CASSFGLAYSLYNEQFF.

This clonotype was detected only a few times. The chain links TRBV5-1 to TRBJ2-7, with D possibly matching TRBD1 (6 bases). In germline, CDR1 is SGHRS, CDR2 YFSETQ. CDR3 length: 12 amino acids. Trimming shortened V by 3 bases and J by 5 bases, and 9 bases separated the two germline ends. The CDR3 region has the DNA TGCGCCAGCAGCTCGACAGGTCACGAGCAGTACTTC. Its protein is CASSSTGHEQYF.

In this sample, this clonotype is medium-sized. The V gene is TRBV2, the J gene TRBJ2-7, with 8 bases identical to TRBD1. The V gene's germline CDR1 is SNHLY and CDR2 FYNNEI. The CDR3 sequence is 15 residues long. V shed 1 base, J shed 2 bases, and the junction held 4 bases outside the gene matches. CDR3 in DNA: TGTGCCAGCAGTGAAGGGGCAGGGGGCCCCTACGAGCAGTACTTC. Translating gives CASSEGAGGPYEQYF.

The rearrangement links TRBV2 to TRBJ2-1, with D maybe TRBD2 (6 bases). CDR3 size: 14 residues. Trimming removed 4 bases at V and 9 bases at J, with 16 bases between. Germline loops: CDR1 SNHLY, CDR2 FYNNEI. In nucleotides, the CDR3 is TGTGCCAGCAGTGGTCGGAGGGGAGTAGGTGAGCAGTTCTTC. This gives the protein CASSGRRGVGEQFF.

The chain carries TRBV6-2 or TRBV6-3 and TRBJ2-5, with D possibly matching TRBD1 (6 bases). From germline, CDR1 is MNHEY and CDR2 SVGEGT. Trimming left V 6 bases short and J 5 bases short, with 13 bases between. CDR3 length: 13 amino acids. The CDR3 nucleotides read TGTGCCAGCAGCTGGACAGAAGGGGAGACCCAGTACTTC. It encodes CASSWTEGETQYF.

This clonotype was observed a handful of times. The gene calls are TRBV7-9 and TRBJ2-7, with unresolved D. The CDR3 covers 14 residues. Trimming pared 4 bases from V and 0 bases from J, leaving 10 bases between. Germline CDR1 reads SEHNR; CDR2 reads FQNEAQ (reference sequence). CDR3 sequence: CASSSFRSSYEQYF. The CDR3 bases are TGTGCCAGCAGCTCCTTCAGGAGCTCCTACGAGCAGTACTTC.